This T cell receptor (beta chain) was identified in a study of OX40 agonist ivuxolimab in advanced cancers. In the study overall: Across the patients, intravenous ivuxolimab was delivered every 2 weeks at 0.01 to 10 mg/kg. Findings and limits, study-wide: Expanded peripheral T cell antigen specificity was not determined. The CD4+ and CD8+ T cells in the blood had expanded clonally by week 6 at 0.1 to 3.0 mg/kg.

The CDR3 extends over 15 amino acids. Per germline, CDR1 LNHDA and CDR2 SQIVND (reference sequence). Trimming removed 6 bases at V and 2 bases at J, with 16 bases between. Clones were sequenced by immunoSEQ multiplex PCR, and TCRdb holds only the in-frame ones, with some missing. The table lists 15,000 to 20,000 clones, 80% to 90% of them singletons. Turning to this clone: Its antigen is not identified.

The sample in question was CD4+ or CD8+ T cells sorted from blood, obtained in a trial of the OX40 agonist ivuxolimab. The rearrangement links TRBV19 to TRBJ1-2; D gene unclear. The receptor's source is an adult with an advanced solid tumor such as melanoma, head and neck, liver or kidney cancer. The CDR3 region is CASSPWELLNYGYTF. For the CDR3, the DNA is TGTGCCAGTAGCCCGTGGGAACTACTAAACTATGGCTACACCTTC.